This note documents a single TCR beta chain sequence. Its antigen is not known. This sample is part of a study of beta chain features in type 1 diabetes. Study at large: Researchers looked at about 110 million sorted cells across all samples.

Study-wide points: Sequencing of cDNA might inflate the share of cells that strongly express TCR. TCRB CDR3s were moderately but significantly shorter in Type 1 diabetes patients in all four CD4+ subsets. The study found that naive, central memory and Treg TCRB repertoires appeared more similar in patients than in healthy donors.

The entirety of the isolated RNA underwent reverse transcription, so expressed TCRB transcripts were sequenced. Clones were read by immunoSEQ multiplex PCR, and TCRdb kept only the in-frame ones, dropping some. This sample has 200,000 to 300,000 clones; roughly an eighth occur once, and the top ten carry 0.025% to 0.03%. The TCR was taken from a woman in her thirties or forties in good health. Sequencing used naive CD4+ T cells from blood.

CDR3 nucleotide sequence: TGTGCCAGCAGCGGGGGGGTAGGCATTCAGTACTTC. This codes for CASSGGVGIQYF. The rearrangement joins TRBV11-2 to TRBJ2-4; 7 bases line up with TRBD2. CDR3 length equals 12 residues. V shed 5 bases, J shed 9 bases, and the junction held 4 bases outside the gene matches. Germline CDR1 SGHAT, CDR2 FQNNGV.